The T cell receptor beta chain described here comes from a study of shared clonotypes between healthy human individuals. V shed 2 bases and J shed 3 bases, with 10 bases lying between them. The CDR3 covers 14 residues. Germline CDR1 reads GTSNPN; CDR2 reads SVGIG (reference sequence). Study results and limitations: Having only a few donors restricted how much genetic and exposure-history diversity was captured. Only blood underwent sampling, and tissue repertoires likely differ. All-four-donor shared clonotypes had higher generation probabilities than non-shared clonotypes did.

The study drew all its donors from Caucasian adults living in Nashville, Tennessee. Here immunoSEQ multiplex PCR was the method, and the copy in TCRdb shows in-frame clones only, minus some. The data show more than 2,000,000 clones, around 94% seen once. Comment on this clone: Its antigen is as yet unknown.

The V gene is TRBV30, the J gene TRBJ1-4; possibly TRBD1 for D (5 bases). The sample was naive CD4+ T cells sorted from blood. Sample subset: CD45RA+ positively selected. The clonotype originates from a man aged 18-30 years in good health. CDR3 protein: CAWSQQVANEKLFF. CDR3 bases: TGTGCCTGGAGTCAACAGGTGGCTAATGAAAAACTGTTTTTT.